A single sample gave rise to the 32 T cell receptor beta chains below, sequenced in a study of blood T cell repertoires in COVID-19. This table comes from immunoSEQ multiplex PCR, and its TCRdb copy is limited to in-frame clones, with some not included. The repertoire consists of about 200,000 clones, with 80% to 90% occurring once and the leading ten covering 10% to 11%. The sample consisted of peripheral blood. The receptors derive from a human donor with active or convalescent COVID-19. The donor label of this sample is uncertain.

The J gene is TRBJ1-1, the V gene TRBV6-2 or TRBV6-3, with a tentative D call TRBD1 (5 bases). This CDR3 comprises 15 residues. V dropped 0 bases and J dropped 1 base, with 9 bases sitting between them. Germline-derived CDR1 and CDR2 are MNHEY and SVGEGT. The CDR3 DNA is TGTGCCAGCAGTTACTCGAGCCAGGGGAACACTGAAGCTTTCTTT. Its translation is CASSYSSQGNTEAFF.

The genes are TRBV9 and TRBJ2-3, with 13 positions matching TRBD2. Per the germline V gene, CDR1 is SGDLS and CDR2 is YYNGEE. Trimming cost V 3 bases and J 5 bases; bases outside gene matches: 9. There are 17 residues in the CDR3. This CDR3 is CASSDHTSGGAGDTQYF. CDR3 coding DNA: TGTGCCAGCAGCGACCACACTAGCGGGGGGGCCGGAGATACGCAGTATTTT.

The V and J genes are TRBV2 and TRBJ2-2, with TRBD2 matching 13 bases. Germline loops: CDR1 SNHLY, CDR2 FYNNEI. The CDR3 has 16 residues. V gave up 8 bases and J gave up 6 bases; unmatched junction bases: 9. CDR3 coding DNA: TGTGCCAGCTCAAGAACTAGCGGGAGGGCCTCCGGGGAGCTGTTTTTT. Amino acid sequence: CASSRTSGRASGELFF.

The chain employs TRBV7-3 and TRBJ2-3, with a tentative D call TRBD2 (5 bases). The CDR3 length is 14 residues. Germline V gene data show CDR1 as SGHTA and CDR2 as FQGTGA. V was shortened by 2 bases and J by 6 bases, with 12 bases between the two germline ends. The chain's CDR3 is CASSLWTRSDTQYF. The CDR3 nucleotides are TGTGCCAGCAGCTTATGGACTCGTTCTGATACGCAGTATTTT.

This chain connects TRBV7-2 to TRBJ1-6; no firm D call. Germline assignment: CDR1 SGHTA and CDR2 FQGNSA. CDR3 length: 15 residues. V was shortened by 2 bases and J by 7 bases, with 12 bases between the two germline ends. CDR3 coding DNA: TGTGCCAGCAGCTTAATGGGCCGGCCCAATTCACCCCTCCACTTT. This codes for CASSLMGRPNSPLHF.

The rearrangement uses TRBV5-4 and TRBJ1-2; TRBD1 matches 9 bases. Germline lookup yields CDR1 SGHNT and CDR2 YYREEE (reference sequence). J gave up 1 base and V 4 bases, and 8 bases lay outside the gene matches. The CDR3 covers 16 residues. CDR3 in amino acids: CASSPGQGVSNYGYTF. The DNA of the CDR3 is TGTGCCAGCAGCCCGGGACAGGGAGTGAGTAACTATGGCTACACCTTC.

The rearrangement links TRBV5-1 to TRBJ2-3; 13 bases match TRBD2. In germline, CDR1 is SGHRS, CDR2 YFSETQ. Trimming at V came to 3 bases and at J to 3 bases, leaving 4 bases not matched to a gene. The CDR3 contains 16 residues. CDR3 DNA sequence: TGCGCCAGCAGCTCCCGGACTAGCGGGAGAACAGATACGCAGTATTTT. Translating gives CASSSRTSGRTDTQYF.

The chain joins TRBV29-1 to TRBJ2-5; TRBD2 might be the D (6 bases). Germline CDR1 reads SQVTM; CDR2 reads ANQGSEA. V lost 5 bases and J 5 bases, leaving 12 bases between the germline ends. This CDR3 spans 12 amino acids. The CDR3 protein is CSVMTSSETQYF. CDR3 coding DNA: TGCAGCGTTATGACTAGTTCCGAGACCCAGTACTTC. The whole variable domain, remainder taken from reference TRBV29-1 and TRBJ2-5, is SAVISQKPSRDICQRGTSLTIQCQVDSQVTMMFWYRQQPGQSLTLIATANQGSEATYESGFVIDKFPISRPNLTFSTLTVSNMSPEDSSIYLCSVMTSSETQYFGPGTRLLVL.

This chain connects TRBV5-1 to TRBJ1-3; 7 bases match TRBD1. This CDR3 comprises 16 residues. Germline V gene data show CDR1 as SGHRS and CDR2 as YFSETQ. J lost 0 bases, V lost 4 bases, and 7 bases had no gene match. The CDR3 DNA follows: TGCGCCAGCAGCACCGGACAGGTACGCTCTGGAAACACCATATATTTT. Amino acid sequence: CASSTGQVRSGNTIYF.

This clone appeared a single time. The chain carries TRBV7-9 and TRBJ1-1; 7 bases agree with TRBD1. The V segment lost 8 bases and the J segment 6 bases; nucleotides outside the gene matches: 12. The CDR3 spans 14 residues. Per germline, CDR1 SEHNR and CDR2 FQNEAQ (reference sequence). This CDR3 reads CASRQGMSVAEAFF. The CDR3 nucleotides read TGTGCCAGCCGACAGGGCATGTCCGTAGCTGAAGCTTTCTTT.

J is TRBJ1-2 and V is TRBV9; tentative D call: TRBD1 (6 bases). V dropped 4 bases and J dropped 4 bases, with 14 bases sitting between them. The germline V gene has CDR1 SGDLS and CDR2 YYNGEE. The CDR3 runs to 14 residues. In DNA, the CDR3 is TGTGCCAGCAGCATATCGGACAGCTCCTATGGCTACACCTTC. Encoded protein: CASSISDSSYGYTF. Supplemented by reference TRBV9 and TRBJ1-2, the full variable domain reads DSGVTQTPKHLITATGQRVTLRCSPRSGDLSVYWYQQSLDQGLQFLIQYYNGEERAKGNILERFSAQQFPDLHSELNLSSLELGDSALYFCASSISDSSYGYTFGSGTRLTVV.

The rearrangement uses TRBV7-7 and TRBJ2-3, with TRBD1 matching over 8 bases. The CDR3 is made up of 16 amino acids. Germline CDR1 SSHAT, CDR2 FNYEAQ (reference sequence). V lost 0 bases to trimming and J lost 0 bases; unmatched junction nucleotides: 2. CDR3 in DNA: TGTGCCAGCAGCTTAGCCCGGACAGGGAGCACAGATACGCAGTATTTT. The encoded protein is CASSLARTGSTDTQYF. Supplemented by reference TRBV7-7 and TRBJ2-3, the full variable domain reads GAGVSQSPRYKVTKRGQDVTLRCDPISSHATLYWYQQALGQGPEFLTYFNYEAQPDKSGLPSDRFSAERPEGSISTLTIQRTEQRDSAMYRCASSLARTGSTDTQYFGPGTRLTVL.

This CDR3 reads CASSLRRTGGDGYTF. CDR3 sequence (DNA): TGTGCCAGCAGCTTGCGCCGGACAGGGGGCGATGGCTACACCTTC. This rearrangement joins TRBV5-4 to TRBJ1-2; TRBD1 matches at 11 bases. This CDR3 comprises 15 residues. J lost 6 bases, V lost 1 base, and 5 bases had no gene match. Germline V gives CDR1 SGHNT, CDR2 YYREEE (reference sequence). The full variable domain, rest sourced from reference TRBV5-4 and TRBJ1-2, is ETGVTQSPTHLIKTRGQQVTLRCSSQSGHNTVSWYQQALGQGPQFIFQYYREEENGRGNFPPRFSGLQFPNYSSELNVNALELDDSALYLCASSLRRTGGDGYTFGSGTRLTVV.

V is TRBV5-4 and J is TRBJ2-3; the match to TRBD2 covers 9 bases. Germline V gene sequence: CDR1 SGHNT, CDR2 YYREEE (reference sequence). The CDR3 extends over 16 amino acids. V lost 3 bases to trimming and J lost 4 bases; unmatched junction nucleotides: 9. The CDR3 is CASSSSVIAGADTQYF. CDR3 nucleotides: TGTGCCAGCAGCTCAAGCGTGATAGCGGGGGCAGATACGCAGTATTTT.

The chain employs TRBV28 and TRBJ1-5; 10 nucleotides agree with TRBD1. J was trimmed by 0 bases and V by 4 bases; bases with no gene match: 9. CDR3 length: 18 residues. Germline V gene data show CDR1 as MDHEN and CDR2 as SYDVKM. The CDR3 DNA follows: TGTGCCAGCAGTTCGACAGGGGGCTCTGTATATAGCAATCAGCCCCAGCATTTT. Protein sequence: CASSSTGGSVYSNQPQHF.

CDR3 bases: TGTGCCAGCAGGGAAATAGCGGGATCCTACGAGCAGTACTTC. It specifies CASREIAGSYEQYF. The chain employs TRBV2 and TRBJ2-7, with 8 nucleotides matching TRBD2. Germline-derived CDR1 and CDR2 are SNHLY and FYNNEI. The CDR3 is 14 amino acids. Unmatched junction bases numbered 5, after V lost 6 bases and J lost 1 base.

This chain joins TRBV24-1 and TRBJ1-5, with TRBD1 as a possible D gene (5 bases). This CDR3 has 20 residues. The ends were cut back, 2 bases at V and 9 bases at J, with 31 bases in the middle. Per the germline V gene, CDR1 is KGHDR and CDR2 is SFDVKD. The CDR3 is CATSDSKTVPRGQGGRPQHF. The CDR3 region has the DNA TGTGCCACCAGTGATTCTAAAACCGTTCCCCGGGGCCAGGGAGGTCGGCCCCAGCATTTT.

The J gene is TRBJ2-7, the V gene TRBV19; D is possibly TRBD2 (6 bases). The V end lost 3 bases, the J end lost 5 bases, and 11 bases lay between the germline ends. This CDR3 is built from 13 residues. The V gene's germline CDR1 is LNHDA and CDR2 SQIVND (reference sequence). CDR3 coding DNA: TGTGCCAGTAGTATGTGGGGGGTCGACGAGCAGTACTTC. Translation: CASSMWGVDEQYF.

The CDR3 bases are TGTGCCTGGGGAGAGGTCGCGGGGGCGCGAACCGGGGAGCTGTTTTTT. It translates to CAWGEVAGARTGELFF. This chain uses TRBV30 with TRBJ2-2; TRBD2 might be the D (7 bases). Germline V gene lookup returns CDR1 GTSNPN and CDR2 SVGIG (reference sequence). CDR3 length: 16 residues. Trimming removed 5 bases at V and 5 bases at J, with 21 bases between.

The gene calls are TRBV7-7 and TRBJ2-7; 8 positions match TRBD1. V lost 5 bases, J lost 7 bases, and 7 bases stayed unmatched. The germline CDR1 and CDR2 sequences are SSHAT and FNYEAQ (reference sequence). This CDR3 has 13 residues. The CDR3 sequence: CASSLGTGDEQYF. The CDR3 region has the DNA TGTGCCAGCAGCCTTGGGACAGGAGATGAGCAGTACTTC. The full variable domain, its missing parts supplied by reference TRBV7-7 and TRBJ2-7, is GAGVSQSPRYKVTKRGQDVTLRCDPISSHATLYWYQQALGQGPEFLTYFNYEAQPDKSGLPSDRFSAERPEGSISTLTIQRTEQRDSAMYRCASSLGTGDEQYFGPGTRLTVT.

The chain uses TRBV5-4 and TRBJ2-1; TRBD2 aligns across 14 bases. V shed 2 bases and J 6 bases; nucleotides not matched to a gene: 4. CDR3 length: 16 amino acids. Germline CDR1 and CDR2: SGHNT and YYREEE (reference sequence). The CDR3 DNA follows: TGTGCCAGCAGCTTCCCCGGGACTAGCGGGAGCAATGAGCAGTTCTTC. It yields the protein CASSFPGTSGSNEQFF.

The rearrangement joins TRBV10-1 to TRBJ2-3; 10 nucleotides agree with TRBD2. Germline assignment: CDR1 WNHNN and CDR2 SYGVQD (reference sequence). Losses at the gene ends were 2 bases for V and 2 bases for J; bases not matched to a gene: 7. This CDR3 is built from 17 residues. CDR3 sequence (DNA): TGCGCCAGCAGTGAGGGGAAGACTAGCGGGTACACAGATACGCAGTATTTT. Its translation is CASSEGKTSGYTDTQYF.

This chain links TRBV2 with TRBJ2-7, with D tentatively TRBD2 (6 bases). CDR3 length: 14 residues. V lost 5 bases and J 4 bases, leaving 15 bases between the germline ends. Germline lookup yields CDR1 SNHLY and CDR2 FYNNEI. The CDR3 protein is CASSKDGGGYEQYF. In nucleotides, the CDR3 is TGTGCCAGCAGTAAGGACGGGGGTGGGTACGAGCAGTACTTC. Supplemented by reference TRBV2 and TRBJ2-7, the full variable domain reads EPEVTQTPSHQVTQMGQEVILRCVPISNHLYFYWYRQILGQKVEFLVSFYNNEISEKSEIFDDQFSVERPDGSNFTLKIRSTKLEDSAMYFCASSKDGGGYEQYFGPGTRLTVT.

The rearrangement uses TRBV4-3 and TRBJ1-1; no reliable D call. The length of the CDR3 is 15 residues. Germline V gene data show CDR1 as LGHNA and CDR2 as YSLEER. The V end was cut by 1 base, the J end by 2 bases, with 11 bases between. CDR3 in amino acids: CASSQAFTANTEAFF. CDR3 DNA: TGCGCCAGCAGCCAAGCGTTTACAGCAAACACTGAAGCTTTCTTT.

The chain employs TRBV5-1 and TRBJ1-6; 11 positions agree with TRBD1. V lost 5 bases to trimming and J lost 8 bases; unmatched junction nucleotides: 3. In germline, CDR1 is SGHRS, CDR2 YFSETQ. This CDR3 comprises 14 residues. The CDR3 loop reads CASRAGQGDSPLHF. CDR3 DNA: TGCGCCAGCAGGGCGGGACAGGGGGATTCACCCCTCCACTTT.

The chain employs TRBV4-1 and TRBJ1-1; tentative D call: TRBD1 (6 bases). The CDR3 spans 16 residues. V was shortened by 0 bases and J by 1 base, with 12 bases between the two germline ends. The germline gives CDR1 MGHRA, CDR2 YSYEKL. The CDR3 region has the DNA TGCGCCAGCAGCCAAGAGGGGGCAAGGGGGAACACTGAAGCTTTCTTT. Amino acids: CASSQEGARGNTEAFF.

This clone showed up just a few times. The CDR3 sequence: CATPKGGQGTTRPGELFF. CDR3 DNA sequence: TGTGCCACCCCGAAAGGGGGACAGGGGACTACCCGCCCCGGGGAGCTGTTTTTT. This rearrangement joins TRBV2 to TRBJ2-2; 10 positions agree with TRBD1. The CDR3 spans 18 residues. The V and J ends lost 10 bases and 6 bases, in that order; junction bases with no gene match: 20. Germline V gene sequence: CDR1 SNHLY, CDR2 FYNNEI.

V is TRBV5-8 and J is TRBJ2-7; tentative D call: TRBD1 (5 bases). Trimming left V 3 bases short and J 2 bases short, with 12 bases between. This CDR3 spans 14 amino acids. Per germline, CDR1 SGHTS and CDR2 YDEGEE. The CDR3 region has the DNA TGTGCCAGCAGCTCCGACGACAGCCCCTACGAGCAGTACTTC. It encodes CASSSDDSPYEQYF. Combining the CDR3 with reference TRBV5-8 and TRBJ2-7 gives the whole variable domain EAGVTQSPTHLIKTRGQQATLRCSPISGHTSVYWYQQALGLGLQFLLWYDEGEERNRGNFPPRFSGRQFPNYSSELNVNALELEDSALYLCASSSDDSPYEQYFGPGTRLTVT.

CDR3 protein: CASSPRQNYGYTF. The DNA of the CDR3 is TGTGCCAGCAGCCCCAGACAGAACTATGGCTACACCTTC. The chain carries TRBV6-5 and TRBJ1-2; a possible D gene is TRBD1 (5 bases). V lost 6 bases and J 2 bases, leaving 10 bases between the germline ends. The CDR3 has 13 residues. Germline CDR1 MNHEY, CDR2 SVGAGI.

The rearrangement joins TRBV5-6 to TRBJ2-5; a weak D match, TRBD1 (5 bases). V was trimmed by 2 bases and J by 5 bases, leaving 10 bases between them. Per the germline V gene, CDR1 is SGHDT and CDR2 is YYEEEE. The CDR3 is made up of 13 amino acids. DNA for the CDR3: TGTGCCAGCAGCTTCCGGACAATCGAGACCCAGTACTTC. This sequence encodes CASSFRTIETQYF.

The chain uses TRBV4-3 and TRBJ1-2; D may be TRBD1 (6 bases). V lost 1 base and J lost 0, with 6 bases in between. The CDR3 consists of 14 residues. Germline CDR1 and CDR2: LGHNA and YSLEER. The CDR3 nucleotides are TGCGCCAGCAGCCAAGGGGGGCCTAACTATGGCTACACCTTC. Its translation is CASSQGGPNYGYTF.

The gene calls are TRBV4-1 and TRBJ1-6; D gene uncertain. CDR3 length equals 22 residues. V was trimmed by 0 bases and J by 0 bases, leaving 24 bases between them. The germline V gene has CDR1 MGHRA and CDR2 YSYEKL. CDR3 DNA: TGCGCCAGCAGCCAAGATATAGGCGGTTATCTCTTACCTAGCTCCTATAATTCACCCCTCCACTTT. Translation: CASSQDIGGYLLPSSYNSPLHF.